This TCR beta chain was profiled in a study of radiotherapy plus CTLA-4 blockade in lung cancer. Findings of the study overall: Peripheral blood showed expansion of tumor-derived TCR clones after radiotherapy and ipilimumab.

TCRdb keeps only in-frame clones here, not all; method: immunoSEQ multiplex PCR. This sample has 85,000 to 95,000 clones, with approximately 80% found just once. Details on this clone: Its specificity is unknown.

From germline, CDR1 is MDHEN and CDR2 SYDVKM. The CDR3 has 13 amino acids. V was clipped by 8 bases and J by 6 bases; unmatched bases: 4. Here the sequenced sample was peripheral blood, taken from a patient treated with radiotherapy plus ipilimumab. The chain uses TRBV28 and TRBJ1-5; 10 nucleotides align to TRBD1. The sequence was obtained from a human donor with non-small cell lung cancer that progressed on radiotherapy plus ipilimumab. CDR3 bases: TGTGCCAGCGGGACAGGGGAGGGTCAGCCCCAGCATTTT. The encoded protein is CASGTGEGQPQHF.